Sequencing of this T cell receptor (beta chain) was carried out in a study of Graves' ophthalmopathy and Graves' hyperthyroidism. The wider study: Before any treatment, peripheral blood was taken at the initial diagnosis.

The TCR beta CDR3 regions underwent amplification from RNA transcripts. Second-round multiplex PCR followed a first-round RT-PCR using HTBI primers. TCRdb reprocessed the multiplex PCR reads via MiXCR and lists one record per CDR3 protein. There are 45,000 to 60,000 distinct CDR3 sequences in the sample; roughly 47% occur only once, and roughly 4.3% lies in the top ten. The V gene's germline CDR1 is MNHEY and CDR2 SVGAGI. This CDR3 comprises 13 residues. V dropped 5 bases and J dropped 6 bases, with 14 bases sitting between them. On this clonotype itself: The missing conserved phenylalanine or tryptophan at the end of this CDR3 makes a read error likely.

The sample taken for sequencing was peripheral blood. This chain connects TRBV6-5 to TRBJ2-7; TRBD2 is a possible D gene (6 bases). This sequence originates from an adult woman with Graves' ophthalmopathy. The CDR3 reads CASSVTGEVEQYC. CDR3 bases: TGTGCCAGCAGTGTAACGGGAGAGGTCGAGCAGTACTGC.